This T cell receptor beta chain stems from a study of cytomegalovirus exposure and HLA in healthy donors. Looking at the study overall: It was reported in a later analysis that the same platform had been used for the 90 to 150 validation repertoires as for the 550 to 750 first-cohort repertoires. Study results and caveats: Reportedly, diagnosis of cytomegalovirus status by the classifier showed high specificity and sensitivity. The TCR clusters that emerged in the first cohort tended, a later analysis found, to co-occur in the 120 or so validation repertoires.

Assay: immunoSEQ multiplex PCR; the TCRdb copy retains only in-frame clones and omits some. The sample gives approximately 270,000 clones, about 90% of which show up once; more than 10% is in the top ten. The CDR3 sequence is 9 residues long. The V gene's germline CDR1 is SQVTM and CDR2 ANQGSEA. V was cut by 7 bases and J by 5 bases, with 5 bases left in between. For this clone: The antigen is undetermined.

The sequence derives from a young man in good health and CMV-seropositive. The specimen sequenced was PBMCs. This chain joins TRBV29-1 and TRBJ2-5, with D perhaps TRBD1 or TRBD2 (5 bases each). The CDR3 nucleotides read TGCAGCGGGGGGGAGACCCAGTACTTC. It encodes CSGGETQYF.